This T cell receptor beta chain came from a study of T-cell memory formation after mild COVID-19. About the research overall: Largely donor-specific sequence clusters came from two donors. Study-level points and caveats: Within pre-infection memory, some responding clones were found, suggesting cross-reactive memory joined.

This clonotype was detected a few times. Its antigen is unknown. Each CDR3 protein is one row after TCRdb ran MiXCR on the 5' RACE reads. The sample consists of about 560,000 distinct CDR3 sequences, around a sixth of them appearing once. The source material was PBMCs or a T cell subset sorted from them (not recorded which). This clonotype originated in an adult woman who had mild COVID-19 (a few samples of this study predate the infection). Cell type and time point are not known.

The CDR3 is CASSPGTGGNTEAFF. DNA of the CDR3: TGTGCCAGCAGCCCCGGGACAGGGGGAAACACTGAAGCTTTCTTT. The chain recombines TRBV7-9 with TRBJ1-1, with 11 bases fitting TRBD1. This CDR3 is 15 amino acids long. V shed 5 bases and J 2 bases; nucleotides not matched to a gene: 4. CDR1 and CDR2 from the germline V gene are SEHNR and FQNEAQ (reference sequence).